This T cell receptor (beta chain) was observed in a study of blood T cell repertoires in COVID-19. The wider study: Sites in the United States, Italy and Spain provided acute and convalescent COVID-19 samples.

Using immunoSEQ multiplex PCR, the repertoire was profiled, and TCRdb retains in-frame clones only, with some absent. The table shows a few hundred thousand clones, with 75% to 90% occurring only once. Trimming shortened V by 6 bases and J by 5 bases, and 9 bases separated the two germline ends. CDR1 is SNHLY and CDR2 is FYNNEI in the germline V gene. The CDR3 covers 12 residues. Enrolled during active infection, Seattle patients were then followed longitudinally. Sequenced input: peripheral blood. This TCR was recovered from a woman aged 45-59 years with COVID-19, enrolled during active disease. The chain employs TRBV2 and TRBJ2-3; the D gene is possibly TRBD2 (6 bases). This CDR3 reads CASRRLVDTQYF. Here the CDR3 DNA reads TGTGCCAGCAGGCGACTAGTAGATACGCAGTATTTT. Complete variable domain (other parts from reference TRBV2 and TRBJ2-3): EPEVTQTPSHQVTQMGQEVILRCVPISNHLYFYWYRQILGQKVEFLVSFYNNEISEKSEIFDDQFSVERPDGSNFTLKIRSTKLEDSAMYFCASRRLVDTQYFGPGTRLTVL.